The T cell receptor (beta chain) described here comes from a study of T-cell reconstitution after alpha-beta-depleted transplantation in children. General observations from the study: Roughly two months post-transplant, alpha-beta T cells reportedly originated from several hundred graft clones that had expanded.

The table lists this clonotype with a few counts. Antigen: not known. A library of TCRbeta sequences, prepared with unique molecular identifiers, was generated. TCRdb itself ran the PCR reads through MiXCR, one entry per CDR3 protein. The table has about 900,000 distinct CDR3 sequences, about 30% seen once. Trimming stripped 3 bases from V and 4 bases from J, with 15 bases between. This CDR3 has 15 amino acids. This receptor was obtained from a boy younger than two who had a stem cell transplant for SCID, so the T cells may come from the graft donor. The source was PBMCs, mostly from graft donor cells, collected 360 days after TCRalphabeta/CD19-depleted stem cell transplant. The chain carries TRBV12-3 or TRBV12-4 and TRBJ1-1, with D perhaps matching TRBD1 (5 bases). CDR3 protein: CASSFGQGWGTEAFF. CDR3 in DNA: TGTGCCAGCAGTTTCGGGCAGGGTTGGGGCACTGAAGCTTTCTTT.